These 6 T cell receptor beta chains were sequenced from one sample in a study of T cell repertoires in cytomegalovirus infection. Using its own MiXCR run on the reads, TCRdb lists one record per CDR3 protein. The repertoire consists of 630,000 or so distinct CDR3 sequences, with roughly 26% occurring once and the leading ten covering around 8%. The sequencing sample was made of CD8+ T cells from PBMCs. These TCRs come from a human donor in good health (CMV status not recorded). Some clones in this sample may be carry-over from other donors' samples.

This clonotype was observed many times. The genes are TRBV28 and TRBJ1-2; D perhaps matches TRBD1 (5 bases). V was shortened by 6 bases and J by 6 bases, with 20 bases between the two germline ends. Per germline, CDR1 MDHEN and CDR2 SYDVKM. The length of the CDR3 is 15 residues. CDR3 sequence reads: CASRALQGFINGYTF. CDR3 in DNA: TGTGCCAGCAGGGCCCTCCAGGGATTTATAAATGGCTACACCTTC.

The V and J genes are TRBV27 and TRBJ1-1; no reliable D call. V shed 5 bases and J shed 4 bases, with 17 bases lying between them. The CDR3 length is 15 residues. Germline CDR1 MNHEY, CDR2 SMNVEV (reference sequence). The CDR3 protein is CASSTRTSGITEAFF. The CDR3 DNA reads TGTGCCAGCAGTACTCGGACGTCGGGGATCACTGAAGCTTTCTTT.

V and J are TRBV20-1 and TRBJ1-2, with D maybe TRBD1 (5 bases). The CDR3 runs to 17 residues. Trimming stripped 8 bases from V and 3 bases from J, with 28 bases between. The germline gives CDR1 DFQATT, CDR2 SNEGSKA (reference sequence). The CDR3 protein is CSNRVLSVRASDYGYTF. The CDR3 DNA is TGCAGTAACCGAGTATTGAGTGTCAGGGCTTCAGACTATGGCTACACCTTC.

This clonotype was recorded a few times. In nucleotides, the CDR3 is TGTGCCAGCAACTTACAGGGGGCTATTAATCAGCCCCAGCATTTT. Translating it yields CASNLQGAINQPQHF. The chain couples TRBV28 to TRBJ1-5, with 9 bases matching TRBD1. The CDR3 is 15 residues long. Per the germline V gene, CDR1 is MDHEN and CDR2 is SYDVKM. The junction had 8 bases not matched to a gene; V was cut back by 7 bases and J by 4 bases. Looking up the rest from reference TRBV28 and TRBJ1-5 gives the full variable domain: DVKVTQSSRYLVKRTGEKVFLECVQDMDHENMFWYRQDPGLGLRLIYFSYDVKMKEKGDIPEGYSVSREKKERFSLILESASTNQTSMYLCASNLQGAINQPQHFGDGTRLSIL.

This clonotype was recorded many times. This chain joins TRBV7-6 and TRBJ2-2; D not certain. Germline V gene data show CDR1 as SGHVS and CDR2 as FNYEAQ. CDR3 length: 17 residues. Trimming left V 1 base short and J 0 bases short, with 12 bases between. In nucleotides, the CDR3 is TGTGCCAGCAGCTTAGTTCGGGTCGCCGCGAACACCGGGGAGCTGTTTTTT. Residues: CASSLVRVAANTGELFF. The full variable domain, rest sourced from reference TRBV7-6 and TRBJ2-2, is GAGVSQSPRYKVTKRGQDVALRCDPISGHVSLYWYRQALGQGPEFLTYFNYEAQQDKSGLPNDRFSAERPEGSISTLTIQRTEQRDSAMYRCASSLVRVAANTGELFFGEGSRLTVL.

There are a few counts of this clonotype. The V and J genes are TRBV27 and TRBJ2-1; D gene unclear. Trimming pared 4 bases from V and 0 bases from J, leaving 10 bases between. The V gene's germline CDR1 is MNHEY and CDR2 SMNVEV (reference sequence). There are 15 residues in the CDR3. The CDR3 here is CASSSVRSSYNEQFF. As DNA, the CDR3 is TGTGCCAGCAGTTCCGTTAGGAGCTCCTACAATGAGCAGTTCTTC.